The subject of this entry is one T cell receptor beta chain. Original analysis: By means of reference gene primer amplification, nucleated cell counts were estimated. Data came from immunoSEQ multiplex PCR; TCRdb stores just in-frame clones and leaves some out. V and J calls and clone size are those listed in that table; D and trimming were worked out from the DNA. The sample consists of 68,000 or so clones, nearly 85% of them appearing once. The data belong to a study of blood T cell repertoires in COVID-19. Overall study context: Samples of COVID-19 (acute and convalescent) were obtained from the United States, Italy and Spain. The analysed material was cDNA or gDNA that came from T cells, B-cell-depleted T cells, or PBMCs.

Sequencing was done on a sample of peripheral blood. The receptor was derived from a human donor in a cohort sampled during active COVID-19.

As DNA, the CDR3 is TGTGCCAGCAGTGAAGACGGTTGGGCCTCTGGGGCCAACGTCCTGACTTTC. Amino acids: CASSEDGWASGANVLTF. J is TRBJ2-6 and V is TRBV6-1; D gene uncertain. Germline V lookup: CDR1 MNHNS, CDR2 SASEGT. Trimming took off 1 base at V and 0 bases at J, with 10 bases between the two ends. CDR3 length: 17 amino acids.